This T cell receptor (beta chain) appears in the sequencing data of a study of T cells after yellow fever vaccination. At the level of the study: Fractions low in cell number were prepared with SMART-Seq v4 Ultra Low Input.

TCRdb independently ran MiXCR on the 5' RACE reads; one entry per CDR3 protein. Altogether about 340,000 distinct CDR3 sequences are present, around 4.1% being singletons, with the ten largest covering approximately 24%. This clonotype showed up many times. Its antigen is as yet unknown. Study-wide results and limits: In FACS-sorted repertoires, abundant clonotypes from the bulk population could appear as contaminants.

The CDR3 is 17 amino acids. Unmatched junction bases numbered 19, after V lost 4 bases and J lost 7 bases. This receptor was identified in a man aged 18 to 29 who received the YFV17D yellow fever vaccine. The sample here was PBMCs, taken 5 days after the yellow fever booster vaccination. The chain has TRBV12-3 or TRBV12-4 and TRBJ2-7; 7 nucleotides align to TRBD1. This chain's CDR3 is CASSSVGFPDRSGEQYF. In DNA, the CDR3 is TGTGCCAGCAGTTCCGTGGGCTTCCCGGACAGGTCTGGAGAGCAGTACTTC.